This TCR beta chain was recorded in a study of blood T cells in healthy people across ages. In this sample, this clonotype turned up a few times. What it recognizes is unknown. Just one base apart from a much larger clone, this may be a read error. Study-level results: The authors considered diversity estimates from one million T cells to be underestimates.

PCR was performed a second time for roughly 6 to 12 cycles using a sample-barcoded 5' primer and a J-beta primer mix. TCRdb fed the 5' RACE reads into MiXCR, producing one record per CDR3 protein. In the table there are roughly 700,000 distinct CDR3 sequences, about 34% of which are singletons. The CDR3 sequence is 16 residues long. Germline V gives CDR1 SGHTA, CDR2 FQGNSA. Per sample, a minimum of 6 million PBMCs were isolated. The clonotype originates from a woman of 80 years or more in good health. J is TRBJ2-1 and V is TRBV7-2; TRBD2 aligns across 8 bases. The material sequenced was blood. CDR3: CASSLVAGGLNNGQFF. DNA of the CDR3: TGTGCCAGCAGCTTAGTTGCGGGGGGCCTCAACAATGGGCAGTTCTTC. Looking up the rest from reference TRBV7-2 and TRBJ2-1 gives the full variable domain: GAGVSQSPSNKVTEKGKDVELRCDPISGHTALYWYRQSLGQGLEFLIYFQGNSAPDKSGLPSDRFSAERTGGSVSTLTIQRTQQEDSAVYLCASSLVAGGLNNGQFFGPGTRLTVL.